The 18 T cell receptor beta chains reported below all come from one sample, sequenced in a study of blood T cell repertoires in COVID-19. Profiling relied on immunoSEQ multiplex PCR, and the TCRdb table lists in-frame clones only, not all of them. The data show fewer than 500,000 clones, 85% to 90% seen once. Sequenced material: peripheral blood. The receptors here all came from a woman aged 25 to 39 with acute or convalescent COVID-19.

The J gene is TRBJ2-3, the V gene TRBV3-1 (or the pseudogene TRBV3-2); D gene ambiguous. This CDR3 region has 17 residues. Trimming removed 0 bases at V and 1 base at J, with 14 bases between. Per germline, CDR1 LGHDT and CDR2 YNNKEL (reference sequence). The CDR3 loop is CASSQDLIPTGTDTQYF. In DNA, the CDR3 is TGTGCCAGCAGCCAAGATCTGATTCCGACTGGCACAGATACGCAGTATTTT.

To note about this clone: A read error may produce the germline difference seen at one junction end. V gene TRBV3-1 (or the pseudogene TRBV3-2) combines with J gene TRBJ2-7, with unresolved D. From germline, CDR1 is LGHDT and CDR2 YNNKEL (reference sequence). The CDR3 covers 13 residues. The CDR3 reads CASSQPGEYAQYF. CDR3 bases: TGTGCCAGCAGCCAACCCGGAGAATACGCGCAGTACTTC.

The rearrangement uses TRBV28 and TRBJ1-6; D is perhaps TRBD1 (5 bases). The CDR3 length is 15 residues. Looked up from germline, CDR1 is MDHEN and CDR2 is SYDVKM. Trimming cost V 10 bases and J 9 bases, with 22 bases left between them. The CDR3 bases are TGTGCCACCCAAGATTTATGGGGCAGCACTTCACCCCTCCACTTT. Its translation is CATQDLWGSTSPLHF.

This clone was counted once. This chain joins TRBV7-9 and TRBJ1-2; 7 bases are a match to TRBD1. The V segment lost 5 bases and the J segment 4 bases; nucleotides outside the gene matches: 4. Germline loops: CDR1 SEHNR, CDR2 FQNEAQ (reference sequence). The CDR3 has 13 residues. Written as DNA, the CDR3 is TGTGCCAGCAGCCCCGGGACAGCCTATGGCTACACCTTC. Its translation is CASSPGTAYGYTF.

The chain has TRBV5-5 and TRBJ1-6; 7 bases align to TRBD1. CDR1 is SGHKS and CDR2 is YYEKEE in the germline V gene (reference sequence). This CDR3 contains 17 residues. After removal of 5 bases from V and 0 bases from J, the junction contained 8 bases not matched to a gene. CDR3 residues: CASSPGGPSSYNSPLHF. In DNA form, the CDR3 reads TGTGCCAGCAGTCCAGGGGGACCGAGCTCCTATAATTCACCCCTCCACTTT.

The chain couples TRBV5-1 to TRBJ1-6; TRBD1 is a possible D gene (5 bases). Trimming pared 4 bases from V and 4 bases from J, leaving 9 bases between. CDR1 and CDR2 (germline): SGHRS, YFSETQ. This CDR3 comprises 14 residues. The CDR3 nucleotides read TGCGCCAGCAGCGTGGACATTTATAATTCACCCCTCCACTTT. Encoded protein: CASSVDIYNSPLHF.

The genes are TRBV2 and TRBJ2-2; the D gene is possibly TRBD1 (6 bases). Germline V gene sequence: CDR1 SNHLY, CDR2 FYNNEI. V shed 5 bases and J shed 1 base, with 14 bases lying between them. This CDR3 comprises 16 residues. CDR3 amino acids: CASSTIPGQNTGELFF. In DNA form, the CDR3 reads TGTGCCAGCAGTACTATACCGGGACAGAACACCGGGGAGCTGTTTTTT.

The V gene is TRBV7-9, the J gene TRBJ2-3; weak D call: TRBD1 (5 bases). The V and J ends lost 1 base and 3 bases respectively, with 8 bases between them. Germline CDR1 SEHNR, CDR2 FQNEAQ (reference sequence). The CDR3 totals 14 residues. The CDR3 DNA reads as TGTGCCAGCAGCTTAGGACAGCCTACAGATACGCAGTATTTT. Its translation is CASSLGQPTDTQYF.

For the CDR3, the DNA is TGCGCCAGCAGCTCCGGGGGGTCTGGGGCCAACGTCCTGACTTTC. Amino acids: CASSSGGSGANVLTF. The rearrangement links TRBV5-1 to TRBJ2-6; 7 bases line up with TRBD2. This CDR3 is 15 amino acids long. The germline CDR1 and CDR2 sequences are SGHRS and YFSETQ. V lost 3 bases to trimming and J lost 1 base; unmatched junction nucleotides: 1.

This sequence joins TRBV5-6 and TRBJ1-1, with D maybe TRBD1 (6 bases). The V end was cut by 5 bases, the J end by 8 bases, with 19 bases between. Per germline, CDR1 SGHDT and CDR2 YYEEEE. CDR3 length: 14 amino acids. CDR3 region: CASRGLQGISEAFF. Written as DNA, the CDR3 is TGTGCCAGCAGAGGACTGCAGGGGATATCCGAAGCTTTCTTT. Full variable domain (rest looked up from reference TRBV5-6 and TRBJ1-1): DAGVTQSPTHLIKTRGQQVTLRCSPKSGHDTVSWYQQALGQGPQFIFQYYEEEERQRGNFPDRFSGHQFPNYSSELNVNALLLGDSALYLCASRGLQGISEAFFGQGTRLTVV.

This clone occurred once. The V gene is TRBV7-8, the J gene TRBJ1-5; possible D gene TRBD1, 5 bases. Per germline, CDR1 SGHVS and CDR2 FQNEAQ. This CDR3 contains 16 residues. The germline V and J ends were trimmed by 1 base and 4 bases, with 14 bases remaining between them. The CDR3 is CASSLVMAGLNQPQHF. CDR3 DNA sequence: TGTGCCAGCAGCTTAGTGATGGCAGGGCTGAATCAGCCCCAGCATTTT.

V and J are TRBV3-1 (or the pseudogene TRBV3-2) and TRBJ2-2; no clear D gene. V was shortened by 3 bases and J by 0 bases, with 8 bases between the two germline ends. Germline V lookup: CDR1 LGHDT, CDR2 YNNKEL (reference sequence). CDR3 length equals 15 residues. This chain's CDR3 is CASSHHGSNTGELFF. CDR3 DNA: TGTGCCAGCAGCCACCACGGTTCGAACACCGGGGAGCTGTTTTTT.

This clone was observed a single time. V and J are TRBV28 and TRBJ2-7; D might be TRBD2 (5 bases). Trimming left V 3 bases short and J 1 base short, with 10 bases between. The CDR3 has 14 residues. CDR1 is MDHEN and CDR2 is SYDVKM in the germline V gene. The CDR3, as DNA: TGTGCCAGCAGTTTTGCGCCGGGGTCCTACGAGCAGTACTTC. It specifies CASSFAPGSYEQYF.

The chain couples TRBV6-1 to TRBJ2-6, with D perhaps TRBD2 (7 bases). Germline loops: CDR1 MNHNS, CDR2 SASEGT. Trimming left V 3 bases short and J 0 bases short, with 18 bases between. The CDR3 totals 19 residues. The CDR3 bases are TGTGCCAGCAGTGATGGAGGGGGGAGGGTATTCTCTGGGGCCAACGTCCTGACTTTC. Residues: CASSDGGGRVFSGANVLTF.

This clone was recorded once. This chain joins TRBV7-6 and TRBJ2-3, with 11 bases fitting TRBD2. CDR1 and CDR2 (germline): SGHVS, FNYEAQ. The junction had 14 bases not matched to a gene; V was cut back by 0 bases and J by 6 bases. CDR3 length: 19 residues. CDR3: CASSLALWASGGLSDTQYF. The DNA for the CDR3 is TGTGCCAGCAGCTTAGCGCTGTGGGCTAGCGGGGGGCTTAGCGATACGCAGTATTTT.

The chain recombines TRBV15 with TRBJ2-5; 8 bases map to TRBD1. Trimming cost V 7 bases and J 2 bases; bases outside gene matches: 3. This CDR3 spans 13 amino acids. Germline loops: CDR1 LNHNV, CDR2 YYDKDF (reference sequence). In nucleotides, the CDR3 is TGTGCCACCATCCGGGACAGGCAAGAGACCCAGTACTTC. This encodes CATIRDRQETQYF.

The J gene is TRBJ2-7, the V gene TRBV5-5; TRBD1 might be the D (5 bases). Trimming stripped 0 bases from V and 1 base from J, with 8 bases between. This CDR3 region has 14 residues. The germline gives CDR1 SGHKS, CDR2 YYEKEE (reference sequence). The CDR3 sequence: CASSLGSGSYEQYF. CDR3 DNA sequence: TGTGCCAGCAGCTTGGGTTCAGGGTCCTACGAGCAGTACTTC.

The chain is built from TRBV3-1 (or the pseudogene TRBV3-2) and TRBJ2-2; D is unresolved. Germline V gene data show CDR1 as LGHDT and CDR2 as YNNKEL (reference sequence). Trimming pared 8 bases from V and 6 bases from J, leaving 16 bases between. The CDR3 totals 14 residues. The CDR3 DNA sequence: TGTGCCAGCGAACGAGGAATTTCGGCCGGGGAGCTGTTTTTT. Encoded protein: CASERGISAGELFF.